A single sample is the source of the 18 T cell receptor beta chains below, sequenced in a study of T cells in Graves' hyperthyroidism and ophthalmopathy. RNA transcripts gave rise to amplified TCR beta CDR3 regions. A first-round RT-PCR of the TCR CDR3 used the HTBI primer set. One entry per CDR3 protein, called by TCRdb with MiXCR from the multiplex PCR reads. The table has some 570,000 distinct CDR3 sequences, 14% seen once. Material for sequencing was blood. These receptors originate from a woman aged 18-29 years with Graves' ophthalmopathy.

Details on this clonotype: This may stem from a read error, because a much larger clone lies one nucleotide away. V usage is TRBV10-3 and J usage is TRBJ2-3, with D perhaps given as TRBD1 or TRBD2 (5 bases each). The CDR3 consists of 17 residues. Deletions cut 3 bases from V and 5 bases from J, with 21 bases between. Germline V CDR1 and CDR2: ENHRY, SYGVKD. The CDR3 here is CAISEGASRRLVDTQYF. CDR3 coding DNA: TGTGCCATCAGTGAAGGGGCTAGCAGGAGACTGGTAGATACGCAGTATTTT.

This clonotype occurred many times. The chain couples TRBV18 to TRBJ1-1; no firm D call. Germline CDR1 and CDR2: KGHSH and LQKENI. There are 15 residues in the CDR3. With 2 bases removed from V and 0 bases from J, the gap between germline ends came to 10 bases. CDR3 residues: CASSPNERMNTEAFF. CDR3 bases: TGTGCCAGCTCACCAAACGAACGCATGAACACTGAAGCTTTCTTT.

There are many counts of this clonotype. The chain combines TRBV28 with TRBJ2-5; 10 nucleotides match TRBD2. The CDR3 runs 12 residues. Germline assignment: CDR1 MDHEN and CDR2 SYDVKM. V lost 6 bases and J lost 5; bases outside the gene matches: 0. The CDR3 DNA sequence: TGTGCCAGCAGAGCGGGAGGGGAGACCCAGTACTTC. It encodes CASRAGGETQYF.

This clonotype was counted many times. The chain combines TRBV3-1 with TRBJ2-7, with D uncertain. The CDR3 contains 15 residues. Trimming shortened V by 4 bases and J by 1 base, and 14 bases separated the two germline ends. Looked up from germline, CDR1 is LGHDT and CDR2 is YNNKEL (reference sequence). The CDR3 DNA follows: TGTGCCAGCAGCCCCTTTCTGTCGGCTTCCTACGAGCAGTACTTC. It yields the protein CASSPFLSASYEQYF.

Notes on this clonotype: A clone one base away is much larger, so this may be a read error. The chain combines TRBV2 with TRBJ1-1; weak D call: TRBD1 (6 bases). Trimming pared 2 bases from V and 1 base from J, leaving 14 bases between. Germline lookup yields CDR1 SNHLY and CDR2 FYNNEI. The CDR3 spans 16 residues. The CDR3, as DNA: TGTGCCAGCAGTGAACCCCAGGGGACGACGAACACTGAAGCTTTCTTT. It is translated as CASSEPQGTTNTEAFF.

In its sample, this clonotype was seen a few times. The chain combines TRBV27 with TRBJ1-2; maybe TRBD1 (5 bases). The CDR3 runs to 18 residues. Trimming stripped 8 bases from V and 3 bases from J, with 28 bases between. CDR1 MNHEY and CDR2 SMNVEV come from the germline V gene (reference sequence). CDR3 protein: CASRSARGGGQVHYGYTF. DNA of the CDR3: TGTGCCAGCCGGAGCGCTCGGGGGGGTGGGCAGGTGCACTATGGCTACACCTTC.

The chain is built from TRBV7-3 and TRBJ2-1; TRBD2 is a possible D gene (6 bases). This CDR3 is 15 amino acids long. The V end lost 5 bases, the J end lost 5 bases, and 16 bases lay between the germline ends. Looked up from germline, CDR1 is SGHTA and CDR2 is FQGTGA. In nucleotides, the CDR3 is TGTGCCAGCAGCCCTGACTCGGCGGGACACAATGAGCAGTTCTTC. Amino acids: CASSPDSAGHNEQFF.

This clonotype was observed many times. The chain carries TRBV2 and TRBJ2-7; D not resolved. This CDR3 region has 12 residues. Germline values: CDR1 SNHLY, CDR2 FYNNEI. The V end lost 6 bases, the J end lost 7 bases, and 13 bases lay between the germline ends. The CDR3 region is CASSARPWEQYF. CDR3 bases: TGTGCCAGCAGCGCTAGACCGTGGGAGCAGTACTTC.

This clonotype was seen only a few times. The V call is TRBV19, the J call TRBJ1-2, with D tentatively TRBD1 (6 bases). The CDR3 is 14 amino acids. Trimming stripped 6 bases from V and 3 bases from J, with 14 bases between. Germline loops: CDR1 LNHDA, CDR2 SQIVND (reference sequence). Written as DNA, the CDR3 is TGTGCCAGTAGCCCCGGGGGGCGCTACTATGGCTACACCTTC. Protein product: CASSPGGRYYGYTF. The complete variable domain, with remaining parts taken from reference TRBV19 and TRBJ1-2, reads DGGITQSPKYLFRKEGQNVTLSCEQNLNHDAMYWYRQDPGQGLRLIYYSQIVNDFQKGDIAEGYSVSREKKESFPLTVTSAQKNPTAFYLCASSPGGRYYGYTFGSGTRLTVV.

This clonotype was seen only a few times. V usage is TRBV9 and J usage is TRBJ2-1, with a possible D match to TRBD2 (6 bases). Germline CDR1 is SGDLS and CDR2 is YYNGEE. V shed 0 bases and J shed 8 bases, with 15 bases lying between them. This CDR3 comprises 15 residues. CDR3 sequence: CASSVGGVADYEQFF. CDR3 in DNA: TGTGCCAGCAGCGTAGGGGGGGTGGCTGACTATGAGCAGTTCTTC.

This clonotype appeared many times. The chain is built from TRBV13 and TRBJ2-5; 9 bases agree with TRBD2. The CDR3 consists of 15 residues. Losses at the gene ends were 5 bases for V and 0 bases for J; bases not matched to a gene: 4. Germline V gene data show CDR1 as PRHDT and CDR2 as FYEKMQ (reference sequence). CDR3 in amino acids: CASSRGLAYQETQYF. The CDR3, as DNA: TGTGCCAGCAGCCGGGGACTAGCTTACCAAGAGACCCAGTACTTC.

At least ten counts were recorded for this clonotype. The V gene is TRBV20-1, the J gene TRBJ1-5; the match to TRBD1 covers 10 bases. The CDR3 has 15 amino acids. Germline CDR1 and CDR2: DFQATT and SNEGSKA (reference sequence). Trimming cost V 5 bases and J 7 bases; bases outside gene matches: 11. The CDR3 DNA sequence: TGCAGTGCTCACCCGACAGGGGGCGGATTGCAGCCCCAGCATTTT. This gives the protein CSAHPTGGGLQPQHF.

Ten or more counts support this clonotype. The rearrangement uses TRBV4-1 and TRBJ2-5; D gene uncertain. The CDR3 has 14 residues. The V and J ends lost 5 bases and 1 base respectively, with 11 bases between them. Germline V gene sequence: CDR1 MGHRA, CDR2 YSYEKL. The CDR3 DNA is TGCGCCAGCAGCTACCGGACGGTCCAAGAGACCCAGTACTTC. Translation gives CASSYRTVQETQYF.

This clonotype appeared a few times. The rearrangement uses TRBV7-3 and TRBJ1-5; D not resolved. The CDR3 covers 13 residues. CDR1 and CDR2 from the germline V gene are SGHTA and FQGTGA. V lost 2 bases and J 3 bases, leaving 5 bases between the germline ends. CDR3 amino acids: CASSLLPNQPQHF. Here the CDR3 DNA reads TGTGCCAGCAGCTTACTGCCCAATCAGCCCCAGCATTTT.

This clonotype occurred many times. In nucleotides, the CDR3 is TGTGCCTGGAGTAGCTACGAGCAGTACTTC. This encodes CAWSSYEQYF. The J gene is TRBJ2-7, the V gene TRBV30; no firm D call. From germline, CDR1 is GTSNPN and CDR2 SVGIG (reference sequence). The ends were cut back, 2 bases at V and 3 bases at J, with 2 bases in the middle. The CDR3 is 10 residues long.

This clonotype was counted many times. V usage is TRBV29-1 and J usage is TRBJ1-1, with D unclear. Germline CDR1 is SQVTM and CDR2 is ANQGSEA. The CDR3 length is 12 residues. The V gene lost 7 bases and the J gene lost 7 bases, with 16 bases spanning the gap. This CDR3 reads CSGEPDGSEAFF. The CDR3, as DNA: TGCAGCGGGGAACCCGACGGAAGTGAAGCTTTCTTT.

This clonotype was seen ten or more times. The genes are TRBV6-1 and TRBJ2-7; TRBD1 aligns across 7 bases. Per germline, CDR1 MNHNS and CDR2 SASEGT. The CDR3 length is 15 residues. V lost 4 bases, J lost 9 bases, and 15 bases stayed unmatched. Here the CDR3 reads CASSGGQDLSNGQYF. CDR3 nucleotides: TGTGCCAGCAGTGGAGGACAGGACCTAAGTAACGGGCAGTACTTC.

The rearrangement joins TRBV7-2 to TRBJ2-1; D call uncertain. Trimming left V 1 base short and J 12 bases short, with 10 bases between. CDR3 size: 12 residues. Germline-derived CDR1 and CDR2 are SGHTA and FQGNSA. CDR3 sequence (DNA): TGTGCCAGCAGCTTAGTGGATTTAGGGCAGTTCTTC. Amino acid sequence: CASSLVDLGQFF.